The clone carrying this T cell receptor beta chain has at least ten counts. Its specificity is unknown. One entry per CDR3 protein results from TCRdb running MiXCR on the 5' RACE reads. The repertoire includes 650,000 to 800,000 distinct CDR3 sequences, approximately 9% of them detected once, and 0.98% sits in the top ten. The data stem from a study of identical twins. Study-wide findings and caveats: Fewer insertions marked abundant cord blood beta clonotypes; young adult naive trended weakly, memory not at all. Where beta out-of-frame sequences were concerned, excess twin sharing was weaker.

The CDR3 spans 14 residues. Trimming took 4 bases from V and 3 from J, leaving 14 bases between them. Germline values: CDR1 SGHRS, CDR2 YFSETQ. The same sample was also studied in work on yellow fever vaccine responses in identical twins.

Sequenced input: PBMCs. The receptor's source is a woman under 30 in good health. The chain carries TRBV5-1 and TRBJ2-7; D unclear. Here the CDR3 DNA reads TGCGCCAGCAGCCCTGACTCTATCAACTACGAGCAGTACTTC. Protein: CASSPDSINYEQYF.